A single sample gave rise to the 2 T cell receptor beta chains below, sequenced in a study of T cell responses to AZD1222 COVID-19 vaccine. The method was immunoSEQ multiplex PCR; TCRdb's version includes in-frame clones alone and lacks a portion of them. The table has about 140,000 clones, more than 80% seen once. The specimen was peripheral blood, collected 28 days after the second dose of the MenACWY control vaccine. Receptors originate from an adult who received the MenACWY meningococcal vaccine as a control.

Written as DNA, the CDR3 is TGTGCCAGCAGCTCAGGGGCCGTCACAGATACGCAGTATTTT. Translation gives CASSSGAVTDTQYF. The chain joins TRBV5-4 to TRBJ2-3; the D gene is possibly TRBD1 (6 bases). The CDR3 loop spans 14 amino acids. V was clipped by 3 bases and J by 2 bases, with 10 bases between them. Germline V gives CDR1 SGHNT, CDR2 YYREEE (reference sequence). The whole variable domain, filled in from reference TRBV5-4 and TRBJ2-3, reads ETGVTQSPTHLIKTRGQQVTLRCSSQSGHNTVSWYQQALGQGPQFIFQYYREEENGRGNFPPRFSGLQFPNYSSELNVNALELDDSALYLCASSSGAVTDTQYFGPGTRLTVL.

This clone was counted once. The rearrangement uses TRBV19 and TRBJ1-1, with D uncertain. CDR3 length: 14 residues. Germline CDR1 and CDR2: LNHDA and SQIVND (reference sequence). V lost 0 bases to trimming and J lost 5 bases, with 10 bases between them. CDR3 sequence reads: CASSIDPGVTEAFF. DNA for the CDR3: TGTGCCAGTAGTATAGATCCCGGGGTAACTGAAGCTTTCTTT.